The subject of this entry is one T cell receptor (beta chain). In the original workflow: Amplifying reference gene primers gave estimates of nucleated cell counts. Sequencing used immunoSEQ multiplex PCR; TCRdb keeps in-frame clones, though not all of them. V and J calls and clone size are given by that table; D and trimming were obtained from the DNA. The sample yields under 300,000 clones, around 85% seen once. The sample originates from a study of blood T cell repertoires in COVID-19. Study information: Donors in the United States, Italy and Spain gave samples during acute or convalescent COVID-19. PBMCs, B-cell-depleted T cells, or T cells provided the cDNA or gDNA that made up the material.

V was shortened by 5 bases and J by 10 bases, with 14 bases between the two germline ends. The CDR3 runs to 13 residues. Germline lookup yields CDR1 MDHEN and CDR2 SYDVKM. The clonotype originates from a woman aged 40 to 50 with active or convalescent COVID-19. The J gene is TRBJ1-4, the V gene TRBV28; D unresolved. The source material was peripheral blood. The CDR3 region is CASSPRETLKLFF. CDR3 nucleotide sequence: TGTGCCAGCAGTCCCCGGGAAACATTAAAACTGTTTTTT.